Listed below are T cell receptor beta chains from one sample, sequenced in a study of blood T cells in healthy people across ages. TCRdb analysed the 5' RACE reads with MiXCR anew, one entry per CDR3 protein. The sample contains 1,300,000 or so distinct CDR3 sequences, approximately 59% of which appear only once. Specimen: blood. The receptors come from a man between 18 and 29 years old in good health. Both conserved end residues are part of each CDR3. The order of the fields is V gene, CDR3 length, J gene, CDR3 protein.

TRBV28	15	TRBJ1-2	CASSLSGTVQSGYTF
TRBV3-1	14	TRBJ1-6	CASSRQESRTPLHF
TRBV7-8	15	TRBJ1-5	CASGNTGVDNQPQHF
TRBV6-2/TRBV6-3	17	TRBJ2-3	CASRPGTSGSKSDTQYF
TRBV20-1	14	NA	CSATGQGRSNEQYF
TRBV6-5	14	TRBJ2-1	CASSGTSGSHEQFF
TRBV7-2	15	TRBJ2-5	CASSSQRGGMNEQYF
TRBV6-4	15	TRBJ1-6	CTSSGGRQGSSPLHF
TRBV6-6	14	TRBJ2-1	CASSYGQRYNKQFF
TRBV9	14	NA	CAGSDRDRVDEQYF
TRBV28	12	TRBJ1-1	CASSLFVRGAFF
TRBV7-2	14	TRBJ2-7	CASSPTGTRDEQYF
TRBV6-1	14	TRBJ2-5	CASSDSTVQETQYF
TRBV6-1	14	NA	CASSPGTVLYEQYF
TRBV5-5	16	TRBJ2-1	CASSLYNGGAGNEQFF
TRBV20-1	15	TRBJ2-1	CSAPGESGSRNEQFF
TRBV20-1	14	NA	CSASTRGVFYEQYF
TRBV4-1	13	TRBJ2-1	CASSQKTLNDQFF
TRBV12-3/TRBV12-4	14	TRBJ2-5	CASSLAYNLETQYF
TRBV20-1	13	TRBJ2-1	CSLWTSGYNEQFF
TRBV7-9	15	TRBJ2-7	CASSSAGTGFYEQYF
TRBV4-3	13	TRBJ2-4	CASSHSGKNIQYF
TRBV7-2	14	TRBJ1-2	CASSLGLPNNGYTF
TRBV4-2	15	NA	CASSQDEQESYEQYF
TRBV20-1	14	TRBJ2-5	CSSSVDGTGETQYF
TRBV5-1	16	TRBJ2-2	CASSLGLRSARKELFF
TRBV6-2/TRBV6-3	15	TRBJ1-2	CASSLRDRVAYGYTF
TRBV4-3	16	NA	CASSQESRKVWNEQYF
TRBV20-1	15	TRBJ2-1	CSARGAPGQGFVEFF
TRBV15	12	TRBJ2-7	CATRDINYEQYF
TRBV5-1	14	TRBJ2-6	CASSLGYGANVLTF
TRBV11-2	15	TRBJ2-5	CASSLVTGNQETQYF
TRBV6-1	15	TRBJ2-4	CASSEGTLTKNIQYF